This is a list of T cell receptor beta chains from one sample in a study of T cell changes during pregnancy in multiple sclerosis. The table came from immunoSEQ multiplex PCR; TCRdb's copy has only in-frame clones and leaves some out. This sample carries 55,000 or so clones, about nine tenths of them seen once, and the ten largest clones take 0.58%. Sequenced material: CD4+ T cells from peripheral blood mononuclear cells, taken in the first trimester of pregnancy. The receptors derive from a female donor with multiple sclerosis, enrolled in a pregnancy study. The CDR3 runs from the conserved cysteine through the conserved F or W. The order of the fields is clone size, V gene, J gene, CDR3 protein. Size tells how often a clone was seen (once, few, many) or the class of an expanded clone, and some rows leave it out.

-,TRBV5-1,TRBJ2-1,CASSSKGVGSYNEQFF
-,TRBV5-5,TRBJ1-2,CASSPPRDTTNYGYTF
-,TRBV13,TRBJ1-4,CASSLGLRGRVGEKLFF
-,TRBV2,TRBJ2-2,CASRSGAFTGELFF
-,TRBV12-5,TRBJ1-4,CASGQAAGYATNEKLFF
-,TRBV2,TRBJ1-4,CASEGGATNEKLFF
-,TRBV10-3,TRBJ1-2,CAISVEVNYGYTF
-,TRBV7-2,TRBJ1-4,CASRPGTGSEKLFF
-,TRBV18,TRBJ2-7,CASSPRAGSRDEQYF
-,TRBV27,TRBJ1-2,CASSRGGGLNYGYTF
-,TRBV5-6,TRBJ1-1,CASSPGVLGGRLGNTEAFF
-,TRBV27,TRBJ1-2,CASSSRDRGIVNYGYTF
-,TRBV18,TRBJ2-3,CASSPTGTSLTDTQYF
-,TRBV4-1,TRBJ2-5,CASSPFGGPYQETQYF
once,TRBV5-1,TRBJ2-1,CASILGTSGSNEQFF
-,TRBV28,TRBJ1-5,CASSRQGWGYSNQPQHF
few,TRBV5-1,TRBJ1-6,CASSFGGNPSYNSPLHF
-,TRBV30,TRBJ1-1,CAWGQGGTEAFF
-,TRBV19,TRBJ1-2,CASSRPPTGSNYGYTF
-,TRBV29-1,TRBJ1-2,CSARKDRGPSGVRGYTF
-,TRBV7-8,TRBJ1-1,CASSLEGAMNTEAFF
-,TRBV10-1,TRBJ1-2,CASSEAPDRGRLAVDGYTF
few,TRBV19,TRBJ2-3,CASSKLAGGRTDTQYF
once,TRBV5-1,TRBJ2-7,CASRRRPGTFESSYEQYF
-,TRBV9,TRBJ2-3,CASSVPRGGPTDTQYF
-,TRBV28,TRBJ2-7,CASSRDRGFSYEQYF
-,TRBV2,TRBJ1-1,CASRNRGLNTEAFF
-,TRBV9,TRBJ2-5,CASSARSSGRWGETQYF
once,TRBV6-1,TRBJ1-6,CASTRTAISDSPLHF
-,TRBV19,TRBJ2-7,CASGRTGSYEQYF
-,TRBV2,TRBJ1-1,CASRDNMNTEAFF
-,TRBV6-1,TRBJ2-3,CASSELAGVHTDTQYF
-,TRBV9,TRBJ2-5,CASSVQGQETQYF
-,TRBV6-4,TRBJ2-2,CASSEGRGSNTGELFF
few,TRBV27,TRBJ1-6,CASSSRTGRDSPLHF
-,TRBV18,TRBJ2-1,CASSPPSEDEQFF
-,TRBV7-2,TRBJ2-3,CASSPRTSGSTDTQYF
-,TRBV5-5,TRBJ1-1,CASSWGQGNTEAFF
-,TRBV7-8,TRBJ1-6,CASKNQNQGISYNSPLHF
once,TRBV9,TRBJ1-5,CASSVGTGRQPQHF
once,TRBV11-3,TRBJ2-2,CASSLRQVSPGELFF
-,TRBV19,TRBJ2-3,CASSIDLPAGGTDTQYF
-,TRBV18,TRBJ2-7,CASSPRGDNSYEQYF
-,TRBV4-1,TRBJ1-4,CASSPEADSSTNEKLFF
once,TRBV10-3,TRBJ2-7,CAIRDSEPRSTEQYF
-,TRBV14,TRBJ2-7,CASSQARWSEQYF
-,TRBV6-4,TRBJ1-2,CASSDSISGQSYGYTF
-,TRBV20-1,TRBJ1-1,CREGGAGPF
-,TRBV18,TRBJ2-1,CASSSSRTGEQFF
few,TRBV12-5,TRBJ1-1,CASGFQGAKAFF
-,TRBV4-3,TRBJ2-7,CASSQDYGVSYEQYF
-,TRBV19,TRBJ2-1,CASRSPSGPSSYNEQFF
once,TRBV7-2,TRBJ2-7,CASSSLDRGYEQYF